Below are 21 T cell receptor beta chains sequenced from a single sample in a study of CXCR3-negative and CXCR3-positive naive CD8 T cells. Regarding the study as a whole: More hydrophobic TRB CDR3s were found in CXCR3-positive naive cells than in CXCR3-negative naive cells.

The study made its TRB cDNA libraries by 5' RACE, adding UMI labels. TCRdb re-called the 5' RACE reads, yielding one record per CDR3 amino acid sequence without DNA. Seen in this sample are some 120,000 distinct CDR3 sequences; the ten most common clones hold about 0.34%. No cognate antigen is known for these TCRs. Sample: naive CXCR3+ CD8+ T cells from blood. Indicated subset: CD45RO-CCR7+CD27+CD95- naive CD8+ T cells expressing CXCR3 (TNR3+). These receptors originate from a human donor in good health. Some clones in this sample may be carry-over from other donors' samples.

The V call is TRBV25-1, the J call TRBJ1-1. Germline V gene sequence: CDR1 MGHDK, CDR2 SYGVNS. The CDR3 length is 15 residues. The CDR3 here is CASSDPSTQNTEAFF.

This chain links TRBV6-5 with TRBJ2-3. The CDR3 has 13 amino acids. Germline CDR1 MNHEY, CDR2 SVGAGI. Here the CDR3 reads CASSYALGDTQYF.

The rearrangement uses TRBV7-2 and TRBJ1-1; TCRdb's D call, TRBD1, is unchecked because there is no DNA. The V gene's germline CDR1 is SGHTA and CDR2 FQGNSA. The CDR3 is 15 amino acids. CDR3 loop: CASSLVTGMNTEAFF. Supplemented by reference TRBV7-2 and TRBJ1-1, the full variable domain reads GAGVSQSPSNKVTEKGKDVELRCDPISGHTALYWYRQSLGQGLEFLIYFQGNSAPDKSGLPSDRFSAERTGGSVSTLTIQRTQQEDSAVYLCASSLVTGMNTEAFFGQGTRLTVV.

The rearrangement links TRBV6-5 to TRBJ2-3. CDR1 is MNHEY, CDR2 SVGAGI, per germline. The CDR3 has 13 residues. CDR3 residues: CASAFGDTDTQYF.

The V and J genes are TRBV4-2 and TRBJ1-5; with no DNA, the TCRdb D assignment of TRBD1 cannot be verified. The germline V gene has CDR1 LGHNA and CDR2 YNFKEQ. The CDR3 spans 14 residues. This CDR3 is CASKGQGANQPQHF.

The chain links TRBV7-3 to TRBJ2-3; checking the TCRdb D call of TRBD2 is not possible without DNA. Germline assignment: CDR1 SGHTA and CDR2 FQGTGA. This CDR3 comprises 15 residues. CDR3: CASSWSGGATDTQYF.

The J gene is TRBJ1-5, the V gene TRBV6-2 or TRBV6-3; TCRdb indicates TRBD1, and absent DNA this call remains unverified. Germline V lookup: CDR1 MNHEY, CDR2 SVGEGT. This CDR3 comprises 14 residues. CDR3 region: CASASGVGNQPQHF.

The CDR3 is CASSHPRQNYEQYF. The chain is built from TRBV7-9 and TRBJ2-7; the TRBD1 assignment by TCRdb is unverifiable without DNA. The CDR3 has 14 amino acids. Germline CDR1 is SEHNR and CDR2 is FQNEAQ (reference sequence).

The rearrangement joins TRBV6-1 to TRBJ2-7; TCRdb reports TRBD1, a call that lacks DNA to check it against. The length of the CDR3 is 14 residues. Germline CDR1 MNHNS, CDR2 SASEGT. The chain's CDR3 is CASSEWDRVYEQYF.

The rearrangement uses TRBV2 and TRBJ2-1. CDR3 length: 13 amino acids. CDR1 and CDR2 from the germline V gene are SNHLY and FYNNEI. The CDR3 reads CASSGLDSNEQFF.

The chain uses TRBV5-1 and TRBJ2-5; TCRdb gives TRBD1 as the D gene, but with no DNA this cannot be confirmed. CDR3 length: 15 amino acids. Germline V CDR1 and CDR2: SGHRS, YFSETQ. The CDR3 here is CASSLVGGTQETKYF. The variable domain in full, with the rest retrieved from reference TRBV5-1 and TRBJ2-5, is KAGVTQTPRYLIKTRGQQVTLSCSPISGHRSVSWYQQTPGQGLQFLFEYFSETQRNKGNFPGRFSGRQFSNSRSEMNVSTLELGDSALYLCASSLVGGTQETKYFGPGTRLLVL.

The J gene is TRBJ2-7, the V gene TRBV28; TCRdb names TRBD1, which stays unverified in the absence of DNA. From germline, CDR1 is MDHEN and CDR2 SYDVKM. The CDR3 runs to 15 residues. The CDR3 is CASSPGTGNVYEQYF.

The gene calls are TRBV6-6 and TRBJ2-7. Germline CDR1 MNHNY, CDR2 SVGAGI (reference sequence). The CDR3 is 14 amino acids. The CDR3: CASSYSLGAYEQYF.

CDR3 protein: CASSERTGDDYGYTF. The V gene is TRBV9, the J gene TRBJ1-2; the D call of TRBD1 rests on TCRdb alone, since no DNA is present to check it. From germline, CDR1 is SGDLS and CDR2 YYNGEE. The CDR3 is 15 residues long.

The V and J genes are TRBV14 and TRBJ2-2. This CDR3 is built from 16 residues. Germline V gives CDR1 SGHDN, CDR2 FVKESK. The CDR3 sequence: CASSQDLDRPTGELFF. Using reference TRBV14 and TRBJ2-2 for the parts outside the CDR3, the full variable domain is EAGVTQFPSHSVIEKGQTVTLRCDPISGHDNLYWYRRVMGKEIKFLLHFVKESKQDESGMPNNRFLAERTGGTYSTLKVQPAELEDSGVYFCASSQDLDRPTGELFFGEGSRLTVL.

CDR3 region: CASSPSLAGNTGELFF. The chain carries TRBV5-1 and TRBJ2-2; TCRdb's D call of TRBD2 is untestable without DNA. Per germline, CDR1 SGHRS and CDR2 YFSETQ. CDR3 length equals 16 residues.

V usage is TRBV7-9 and J usage is TRBJ2-1. This CDR3 contains 11 residues. Germline CDR1 and CDR2: SEHNR and FQNEAQ (reference sequence). CDR3 sequence: CASSLAGEQFF.

The chain has TRBV4-1 and TRBJ2-7; there is no DNA to check the TCRdb D call of TRBD2. CDR3 size: 14 residues. CDR1 and CDR2 (germline): MGHRA, YSYEKL. The CDR3 region is CASSQSMGAYEQYF.

The chain recombines TRBV5-1 with TRBJ2-1; TCRdb proposes TRBD2, but this gene call is untestable without DNA. Germline V gene data show CDR1 as SGHRS and CDR2 as YFSETQ. The CDR3 has 13 residues. The CDR3 is CASSLESSHEQFF.

This sequence joins TRBV18 and TRBJ2-7; TCRdb gives TRBD1 as the D gene, but with no DNA this cannot be confirmed. The CDR3 has 15 residues. Germline V gene sequence: CDR1 KGHSH, CDR2 LQKENI. The CDR3 protein is CASSRPTGGHYEQYF. Full variable domain (missing parts from reference TRBV18 and TRBJ2-7): NAGVMQNPRHLVRRRGQEARLRCSPMKGHSHVYWYRQLPEEGLKFMVYLQKENIIDESGMPKERFSAEFPKEGPSILRIQQVVRGDSAAYFCASSRPTGGHYEQYFGPGTRLTVT.

This rearrangement joins TRBV2 to TRBJ2-1; TCRdb proposes TRBD2, but this gene call is untestable without DNA. The CDR3 length is 14 residues. Germline V CDR1 and CDR2: SNHLY, FYNNEI. CDR3 in amino acids: CARTRALSYNEQFF.